This entry features one T cell receptor beta chain sequence. Its cognate antigen is unknown. The sample originates from a study of a mutant IDH1 vaccine in newly diagnosed glioma. Profiled with immunoSEQ multiplex PCR; TCRdb holds only in-frame clones, not every one. This sample has 90,000 to 100,000 clones, with just under 90% found just once. The V end was cut by 2 bases, the J end by 2 bases, with 13 bases between. Per the germline V gene, CDR1 is SGDLS and CDR2 is YYNGEE. The CDR3 runs 15 residues. Time point indicated: week 47, end of study. Vaccination used 300 ug of mutant IDH1 20-mer peptide per dose, with topical imiquimod.

This TCR came from a woman in her 50s with glioma. V and J are TRBV9 and TRBJ1-2; no clear D. The sample consisted of PBMCs, taken from a glioma patient whose treatment included an IDH1 peptide vaccine. CDR3 in amino acids: CASSVRSYQNYGYTF. The CDR3 DNA is TGTGCCAGCAGCGTCCGAAGTTACCAAAACTATGGCTACACCTTC. Using reference TRBV9 and TRBJ1-2 for the parts outside the CDR3, the full variable domain is DSGVTQTPKHLITATGQRVTLRCSPRSGDLSVYWYQQSLDQGLQFLIQYYNGEERAKGNILERFSAQQFPDLHSELNLSSLELGDSALYFCASSVRSYQNYGYTFGSGTRLTVV.